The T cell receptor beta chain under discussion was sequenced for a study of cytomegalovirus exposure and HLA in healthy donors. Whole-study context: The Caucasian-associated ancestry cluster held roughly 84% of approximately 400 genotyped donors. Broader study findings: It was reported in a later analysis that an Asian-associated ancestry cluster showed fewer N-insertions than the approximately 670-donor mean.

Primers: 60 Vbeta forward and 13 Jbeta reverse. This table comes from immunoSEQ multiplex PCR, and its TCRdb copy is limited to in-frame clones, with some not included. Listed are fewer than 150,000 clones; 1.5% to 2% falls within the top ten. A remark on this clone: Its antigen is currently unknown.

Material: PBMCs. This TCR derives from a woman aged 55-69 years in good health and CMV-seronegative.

The CDR3: CASSSVIIQDTGELFF. CDR3 nucleotide sequence: TGTGCCAGCAGTTCCGTTATAATACAGGACACCGGGGAGCTGTTTTTT. The V and J genes are TRBV28 and TRBJ2-2; maybe TRBD1 (5 bases). The germline V and J ends were trimmed by 4 bases and 3 bases, with 15 bases remaining between them. This CDR3 spans 16 amino acids. Germline CDR1 MDHEN, CDR2 SYDVKM. Full variable domain (outside the CDR3, taken from reference TRBV28 and TRBJ2-2): DVKVTQSSRYLVKRTGEKVFLECVQDMDHENMFWYRQDPGLGLRLIYFSYDVKMKEKGDIPEGYSVSREKKERFSLILESASTNQTSMYLCASSSVIIQDTGELFFGEGSRLTVL.